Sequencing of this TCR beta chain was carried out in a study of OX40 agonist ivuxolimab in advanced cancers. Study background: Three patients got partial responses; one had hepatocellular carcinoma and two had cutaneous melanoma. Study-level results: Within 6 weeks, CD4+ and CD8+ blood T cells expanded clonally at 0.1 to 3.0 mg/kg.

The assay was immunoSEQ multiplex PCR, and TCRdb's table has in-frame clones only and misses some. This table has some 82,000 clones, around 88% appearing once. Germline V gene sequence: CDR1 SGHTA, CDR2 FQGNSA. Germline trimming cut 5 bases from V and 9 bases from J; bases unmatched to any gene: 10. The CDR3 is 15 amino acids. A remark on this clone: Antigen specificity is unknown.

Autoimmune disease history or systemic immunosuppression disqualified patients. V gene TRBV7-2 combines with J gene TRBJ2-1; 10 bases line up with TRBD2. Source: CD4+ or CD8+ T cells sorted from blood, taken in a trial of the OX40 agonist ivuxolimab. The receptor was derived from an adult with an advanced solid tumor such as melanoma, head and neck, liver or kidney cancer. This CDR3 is CASSPGLAGVVEQFF. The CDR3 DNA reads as TGTGCCAGCAGCCCGGGTCTAGCGGGAGTGGTTGAGCAGTTCTTC.